The clone carrying this T cell receptor (beta chain) was observed a handful of times. Its antigen is unidentified. This sample is drawn from a study of post-analysis software for immune sequencing data. Built from TCR beta cDNA, the libraries had unique molecular identifiers in them. TCRdb itself ran the PCR reads through MiXCR, one entry per CDR3 protein. The sample contains 700,000 to 800,000 distinct CDR3 sequences, 30% of which appear only once. This CDR3 has 14 residues. The J segment lost 2 bases and the V segment lost 5 bases, leaving 5 bases of the junction unmatched. The V gene's germline CDR1 is SGHVS and CDR2 FQNEAQ. General study points: Patients used five TRBV segments, including TRBV5-6, TRBV5-1 and TRBV20-1, more often than controls.

The sample consisted of blood. The sequence was collected from a girl aged 10-17 years with multiple sclerosis. V usage is TRBV7-8 and J usage is TRBJ2-5, with TRBD1 matching over 7 bases. CDR3 nucleotide sequence: TGTGCCAGCAGCCAGGGGACAGTTCAAGAGACCCAGTACTTC. Translating gives CASSQGTVQETQYF. Together with reference TRBV7-8 and TRBJ2-5, the CDR3 gives the full variable domain: GAGVSQSPRYKVAKRGQDVALRCDPISGHVSLFWYQQALGQGPEFLTYFQNEAQLDKSGLPSDRFFAERPEGSVSTLKIQRTQQEDSAVYLCASSQGTVQETQYFGPGTRLLVL.